Listed below are T cell receptor beta chains from one sample, sequenced in a study of PD-1 blockade in classical Hodgkin lymphoma. Some clones are missing from TCRdb's copy, which holds only in-frame ones; the method was immunoSEQ multiplex PCR. The sample carries approximately 7,000 clones, 60% to 85% recorded once. Sequenced material: peripheral blood mononuclear cells (PBMCs). The origin of the receptors is a human donor with classical Hodgkin lymphoma. Both conserved end residues are part of each CDR3. D genes are given only for firm matches. Part of the rows lack a size; the others show once, few, many or a class for expanded clones.

>TRBV5-1|-|-|TRBJ1-1
TGCGCCAGCAGCTTGGGGGCCCACACTGAAGCTTTCTTT
CASSLGAHTEAFF
>TRBV2|-|-|TRBJ1-2
TGTGCCAGCAGATCCGACGGTGGGGGCTACACCTTC
CASRSDGGGYTF
>TRBV29-1|-|TRBD2|TRBJ2-1
TGCAGCGTCGGATTCACCGGGACTAGCGGAAACAATGAGCAGTTCTTC
CSVGFTGTSGNNEQFF
>TRBV28|-|-|TRBJ2-5
TGTGCCAGCAGACCTCCGGGCGTGGAGACCCAGTACTTC
CASRPPGVETQYF
>TRBV28|few|-|TRBJ1-1
TGTGCCAGCAGTTTAAGCCCAGGGAACACTGAAGCTTTCTTT
CASSLSPGNTEAFF
>TRBV6-1|-|-|TRBJ1-2
TGTGCCAGCAGTGAAAGGAACTATGGCTACACCTTC
CASSERNYGYTF
>TRBV18|-|-|TRBJ2-6
TGTGCCAGCTCACCGGACTCTGGGGCCAACGTCCTGACTTTC
CASSPDSGANVLTF
>TRBV5-4|-|TRBD1|TRBJ2-5
TGTGCCAGCAGCTTGGGGGGGACAGGGACCGGAGAGACCCAGTACTTC
CASSLGGTGTGETQYF
>TRBV2|-|TRBD1|TRBJ1-3
TGTGCCAGCAGTCCAATACAGGGGGGAAACACCATATATTTT
CASSPIQGGNTIYF
>TRBV7-2|-|TRBD2|TRBJ2-3
TGTGCCAGCAGCTTAGTCCCTAGGGGACTAGCGGGAGAGGAAGATACGCAGTATTTT
CASSLVPRGLAGEEDTQYF
>TRBV28|once|-|TRBJ2-2
TGTGCCAGCAGTTTTCTTCAGGGCACCGGGGAGCTGTTTTTT
CASSFLQGTGELFF
>TRBV5-5|few|-|TRBJ2-3
TGTGCCAGCAGGAGGGATGGCACAGATACGCAGTATTTT
CASRRDGTDTQYF
>TRBV2|-|-|TRBJ2-1
TGTGCGGGAGGCGAGAGCTCCTACAATGAGCAGTTCTTC
CAGGESSYNEQFF
>TRBV9|once|-|TRBJ2-3
TGTGCCAGCAGCGTATTTTACGGGTCAGATACGCAGTATTTT
CASSVFYGSDTQYF
>TRBV2|-|-|TRBJ2-5
TGTGCCAGCAGTTCGACTAGAGGGGAGACCCAGTACTTC
CASSSTRGETQYF
>TRBV28|-|-|TRBJ2-6
TGTGCCAGCAGTTTACTATCTACCTCCTCTGGGGCCAACGCCCTGACTTTC
CASSLLSTSSGANALTF
>TRBV28|-|TRBD2|TRBJ2-1
TGTGCCAGCAGTTTAGGGACTAGCGCCTACAATGAGCAGTTCTTC
CASSLGTSAYNEQFF
>TRBV9|-|-|TRBJ1-1
TGTGCCAGCAGCGGGGGAAACACTGAAGCTTTCTTT
CASSGGNTEAFF
>TRBV2|few|-|TRBJ2-5
TGTGCCAGCCGCTGGACGACTAGTTTAGAGACCCAGTACTTC
CASRWTTSLETQYF
>TRBV2|-|TRBD1|TRBJ2-2
TGTGCCAGCACCGACAGGGCCAGCACCGGGGAGCTGTTTTTT
CASTDRASTGELFF
>TRBV15|-|-|TRBJ1-4
TGTGCCACCAGCAGAGGAGGCAGCGCTAATGAAAAACTGTTTTTT
CATSRGGSANEKLFF
>TRBV28|-|-|TRBJ2-3
TGTGCCAGTTCAGACTTCTTCACAGATACGCAGTATTTT
CASSDFFTDTQYF
>TRBV12-2|-|-|TRBJ2-1
TGTGCAAGTCGCGGACGGCGGGACCAAGTGGGCTACAATGAGCAGTTCTTC
CASRGRRDQVGYNEQFF
>TRBV6-5|once|-|TRBJ2-5
TGTGCCAGCAGTTACGATGGGAAACAAGAGACCCAGTACTTC
CASSYDGKQETQYF
>TRBV11-2|-|TRBD1|TRBJ1-4
TGTGCCAGCAGCTTAACCGGGACAGGAGATAATGAAAAACTGTTTTTT
CASSLTGTGDNEKLFF
>TRBV6-1|-|-|TRBJ1-5
TGTGCCAGCTCTGAAGGGGACCCCAATCAGCCCCAGCATTTT
CASSEGDPNQPQHF
>TRBV27|-|-|TRBJ2-2
TGTGCCAGCACTTGGGAGGGGGGATTGAACACCGGGGAGCTGTTTTTT
CASTWEGGLNTGELFF
>TRBV6-1|-|TRBD2|TRBJ2-3
TGTGCCAGCATGGGACTAGCGGGAGTACAGGATACGCAGTATTTT
CASMGLAGVQDTQYF
>TRBV28|-|-|TRBJ1-4
TGTGCCAGCAGAGGGGAAAAACTGTTTTTT
CASRGEKLFF
>TRBV4-2|-|-|TRBJ2-6
TGTGCCAGCAGCTCAGCGTTACAAAGTCGGGCCAACGTCCTGACTTTC
CASSSALQSRANVLTF
>TRBV6-1|-|-|TRBJ1-1
TGTGCCAGCAGTGAAGGACCAAACACTGAAGCTTTCTTT
CASSEGPNTEAFF
>TRBV2|-|-|TRBJ2-1
TGTGCCAGCAGTGCCACCCGAGGAGGAGACAATGAGCAGTTCTTC
CASSATRGGDNEQFF
>TRBV5-5|-|TRBD1|TRBJ2-1
TGTGCCAGCAGCCTTCGGGACAGCCTTGGGGATGAGCAGTTCTTC
CASSLRDSLGDEQFF
>TRBV1|-|-|TRBJ1-5
TGCACCAGCAGCCAAGAGATTGGGAGTCCCCCGGGGCAGCCCCAGCATTTT
CTSSQEIGSPPGQPQHF
>TRBV7-3|-|-|TRBJ2-5
TGTGCCAGCAGCTTAACGGCAGGCGGAGAGACCCAGTACTTC
CASSLTAGGETQYF
>TRBV5-6|-|TRBD1|TRBJ1-3
TGTGCCAGCAGCCCGGGACAGTTCTCGGGAAACACCATATATTTT
CASSPGQFSGNTIYF
>TRBV7-2|few|-|TRBJ2-5
TGTGCCAGCAGCTTAGCACGGGCCTCGGAGACCCAGTACTTC
CASSLARASETQYF
>TRBV5-1|-|-|TRBJ2-7
TGCGCCAGCATGGGCGAGGGACCTTTAAGGGGCGAGCAGTACTTC
CASMGEGPLRGEQYF
>TRBV9|few|-|TRBJ1-4
TGTGCCAGCAGCGTAGATGGGAATGAAAAACTGTTTTTT
CASSVDGNEKLFF
>TRBV2|-|-|TRBJ2-7
TGTGCCAGCAGTGATGAGATCTACGAGCAGTACTTC
CASSDEIYEQYF
>TRBV5-4|-|-|TRBJ2-5
TGTGCCAGCGGAACAGTCCAAGAGACCCAGTACTTC
CASGTVQETQYF
>TRBV30|-|-|TRBJ2-2
TGTGCCTGGAGGACTCAGAACACCGGGGAGCTGTTTTTT
CAWRTQNTGELFF
>TRBV18|once|TRBD2|TRBJ2-7
TGTGCCAGCTCACCAGGGAGCGGGGGATACGAGCAGTACTTC
CASSPGSGGYEQYF
>TRBV6-6|medium-sized|-|TRBJ1-5
TGTGCCAGCAGTTACGAGGAAGGTCATAGCAATCAGCCCCAGCATTTT
CASSYEEGHSNQPQHF
>TRBV6-6|-|-|TRBJ2-4
TGTGCCAGCAGTTACCAGGGGCGAGACATTCAGTACTTC
CASSYQGRDIQYF
>TRBV6-6|-|TRBD2|TRBJ2-7
TGTGCCAGCAAACTAGCGGTCGGCGAGCAGTACTTC
CASKLAVGEQYF
>TRBV2|-|-|TRBJ1-1
TGTGCCAGCAGCCCTGAAATGAACACTGAAGCTTTCTTT
CASSPEMNTEAFF
>TRBV19|once|-|TRBJ1-1
TGTGCCAGTAGTTCCCCCCCACAAACTGAAGCTTTCTTT
CASSSPPQTEAFF
>TRBV5-1|-|-|TRBJ2-5
TGCGCCAGCAGCTTGTCTCAGCAAGAGACCCAGTACTTC
CASSLSQQETQYF
>TRBV15|-|-|TRBJ1-3
TGTGCCACCAGCCCCGCGGCAGAGCCGTCTGGAAACACCATATATTTT
CATSPAAEPSGNTIYF
>TRBV9|-|-|TRBJ2-5
TGTGCCAGCAGCTTCACAGGGAGGCTTGAAGAGACCCAGTACTTC
CASSFTGRLEETQYF